This T cell receptor (beta chain) originates from a study of cytomegalovirus exposure and HLA in healthy donors. Study summary: T cells numbering around 180 million yielded approximately 100 million unique TCR beta sequences in an earlier analysis. Broader study findings: Serostatus for CMV was the only available immune exposure information. Analyzed later, most CMV-associated TCR beta chains appeared HLA-restricted. Cytomegalovirus association was assigned to about 150 TCR beta chains.

The CDR3 spans 17 residues. Trimming took 3 bases from V and 2 from J; bases not matched to a gene: 9. PCR amplification relied on 60 Vbeta primers (plus 13 Jbeta primers). Clones were read by immunoSEQ multiplex PCR, and TCRdb kept only the in-frame ones, dropping some. This table holds 100,000 to 150,000 clones, about 80% found once. This clone has only a few counts. What it binds is not known. This chain connects TRBV23-1 to TRBJ2-1; 8 bases match TRBD1. TRBV23-1 qualifies as an ORF whose function is uncertain. The source of this sequence is a young man in good health and CMV-seronegative. The sequenced material came from PBMCs. In DNA form, the CDR3 reads TGCGCCAGCAGTCAGTTCGTGGTACAGGGGGCCTACAATGAGCAGTTCTTC. It specifies CASSQFVVQGAYNEQFF.